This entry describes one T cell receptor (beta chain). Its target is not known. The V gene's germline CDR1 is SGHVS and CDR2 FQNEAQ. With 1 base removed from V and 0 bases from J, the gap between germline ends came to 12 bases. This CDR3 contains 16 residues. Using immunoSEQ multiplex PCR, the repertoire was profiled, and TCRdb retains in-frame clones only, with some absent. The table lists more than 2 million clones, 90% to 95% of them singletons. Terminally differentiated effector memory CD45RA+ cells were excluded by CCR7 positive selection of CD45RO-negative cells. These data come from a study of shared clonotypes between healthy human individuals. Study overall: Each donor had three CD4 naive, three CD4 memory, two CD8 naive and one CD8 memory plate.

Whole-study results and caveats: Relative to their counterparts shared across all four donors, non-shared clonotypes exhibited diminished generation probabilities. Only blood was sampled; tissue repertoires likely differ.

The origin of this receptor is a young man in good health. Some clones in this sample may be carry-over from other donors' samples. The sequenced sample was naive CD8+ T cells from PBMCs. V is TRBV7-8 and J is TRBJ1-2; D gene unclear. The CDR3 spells CASSLERSPSNYGYTF. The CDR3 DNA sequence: TGTGCCAGCAGCTTAGAACGCAGCCCTTCTAACTATGGCTACACCTTC.